Here is one T cell receptor (beta chain) with its context. Many counts were recorded for this clonotype. Its binding antigen is unknown. No qualities accompany the bases; no much larger clone lies one base away. Library preparation employed RACE. The sequencer was a NextSeq 500. During library preparation, unique molecular identifiers were attached to individual cDNA molecules so that TCRs could be counted in a quantitative, reproducible way. From each blood RNA sample, both TCR alpha and TCR beta chains were sequenced. In the source study's methods: The median number of TCRs per sample was over 95,000, ranging from roughly 20,000 to 700,000. The Decombinator software suite was used to annotate the V, J and CDR3 of the TCR reads. Every sample was subsampled to the same number of TCRs (28,000) for the PS versus PT1 abundance plots. Expanded TCRs were defined as absent before sensitization and observed at least eight times at the 2-week time point. TCRdb reworked the public reads: Q25 trimming with fastp, MiXCR clone assembly, productive beta chains retained. Identical CDR3 proteins give one entry, which carries the most common genes and DNA. TCRdb assigned the V and J calls; the authors' analysis was not used. The sample includes 380,000 or so distinct CDR3 sequences, with roughly 4.8% observed a single time. The ten largest clones capture over 2% of the sample.

The time point label of this sample denotes: patch test 1, 2 weeks after DPC sensitization. The treatment or condition label, as the study defines it: therapeutic diphenylcyclopropenone sensitization with weekly scalp DPC. At every patch-test visit, the blood draw took place before the patch test was put on. Patients were considered eligible if aged 18 to 70, diagnosed with alopecia and deemed suitable for DPC therapy, and patients were excluded if pregnant. Total RNA was extracted from unfractionated whole blood that had been collected in Tempus Blood RNA tubes. These data belong to a study of human T cells and chemical hapten exposure (dated by TCRdb to about 2021). Broadly, across the study: For sensitization, 2% DPC in acetone was applied to an approximately 2 cm by approximately 2 cm area of upper inner arm skin. Throughout the study period of 20 to 30 weeks, patients also received therapeutic DPC doses to the scalp every week. Patch testing was done on the upper back using Finn chambers containing 0.01% DPC, and results were scored after 6 days according to International Contact Dermatitis Research Group standards. Most of the patients in the cohort were female, and the cohort covered alopecia areata with under or over 50% scalp involvement, alopecia totalis and alopecia universalis. Libraries were combined into a pool for sequencing, and differences in TCR yield between samples came mainly from small differences in library volumes within the pool. This study followed changes in the peripheral blood TCR repertoire in vivo during primary and secondary sensitization of alopecia patients to the hapten diphenylcyclopropenone (DPC). Blood samples were taken from patients before sensitization (week 0) and then at 2, 6 and about 24 weeks after DPC sensitization. Twenty-nine alopecia patients provided blood for TCR sequencing at one to four time points (pre-sensitization, 2, 6 and 24 weeks).

Paper-wide results and their limitations: After repeated subsampling, the strength of the expansion versus patch-test correlation and the threshold at which it became significant changed. DPC sensitization did not change the number of TCRs with a frequency above 1 in 1000, and there was no evidence of changes in global repertoire structure. A positive correlation was found between the number of PT1 expanded TCRs and patch test score, with significance reached at thresholds 8, 16 and 32 but not 4. Expanded TCRs formed significantly more large CDR3 similarity clusters than pre-sensitization or healthy control sets, consistent with antigen-driven responses. Alopecia, a presumed autoimmune disease, was present in all patients, so the immune response of the patients might differ from that of healthy individuals.

Its CDR3 holds 17 amino acids, cysteine through phenylalanine. The kept DNA is CDR3 alone, 51 bases in frame from the first base. CDR1 is given as DFQATT and CDR2 as SNEGSKA, both from the germline V gene (reference sequence). V is trimmed back by 2 bases and J by 2 bases, and the junction contains 12 bases that no gene match accounts for. Specimen: whole blood, collected in connection with sensitization to the hapten diphenylcyclopropenone (DPC). The TCR originated in a woman aged 50 to 60 with alopecia areata. Some clones in this sample may be carry-over from other donors' samples. The chain is assembled from TRBV20-1 and TRBJ1-3; 7 junctional bases match TRBD1. The DNA is TGCAGTGCTAGATCCAGCCCGGAGACAGGGACTGGAAACACCATATATTTT. Translated, it reads CSARSSPETGTGNTIYF.